This T cell receptor (beta chain) was found in a study of tumor-infiltrating lymphocytes in glioblastoma multiforme. Overall study results and limits: No surface-marker sorting into functional T cell subtypes was done. Clone frequencies may be distorted by unequal TCR transcripts per cell.

Multiple V-beta primers and a C-beta primer amplified TCRB from RNA. A C-beta primer primed TCRB cDNA from 0.4 to 0.55 ug RNA. No unique molecular identifiers were described for these TCRB libraries. TCRdb processed the multiplex PCR reads anew with MiXCR; each CDR3 protein has one entry. The table lists 25,000 to 40,000 distinct CDR3 sequences, approximately 60% of them singletons. Per germline, CDR1 MNHNY and CDR2 SVGAGI (reference sequence). CDR3 length: 16 residues. For this clonotype: Its antigen is not identified. Sequence at one end of the junction differs from germline and may be a read error.

The sequenced sample consisted of brain tumor tissue. This receptor was taken from a male donor with glioblastoma. This chain connects TRBV6-6 to TRBJ1-5; D is uncertain. The CDR3 protein is CSSSLPAGKNSQPQHF. The CDR3 DNA reads as TGTTCCAGCAGCCTCCCGGCGGGAAAAAACAGTCAGCCCCAGCATTTT.